This TCR beta chain was recovered during a study of T-cell reconstitution after alpha-beta-depleted transplantation in children. V shed 5 bases, J shed 6 bases, and the junction held 3 bases outside the gene matches. CDR3 length: 12 residues. CDR1 SGHVS and CDR2 FNYEAQ come from the germline V gene. A TCRbeta library incorporating unique molecular identifiers was prepared. From the PCR reads, TCRdb called clonotypes with MiXCR, one entry per CDR3 protein. The table shows 700,000 to 850,000 distinct CDR3 sequences, with less than 20% occurring only once. The clonotype originates from a male patient under 18 who had a stem cell transplant for acute lymphoblastic leukemia, so the T cells may come from the graft donor. The V and J genes are TRBV7-6 and TRBJ2-7; 8 bases are shared with TRBD1. The sequenced sample was PBMCs, mostly from graft donor cells, obtained 360 days after TCRalphabeta/CD19-depleted stem cell transplant. CDR3 sequence (DNA): TGTGCCAGCAGCGGACAGGGTATCGAGCAGTACTTC. Translating it yields CASSGQGIEQYF.